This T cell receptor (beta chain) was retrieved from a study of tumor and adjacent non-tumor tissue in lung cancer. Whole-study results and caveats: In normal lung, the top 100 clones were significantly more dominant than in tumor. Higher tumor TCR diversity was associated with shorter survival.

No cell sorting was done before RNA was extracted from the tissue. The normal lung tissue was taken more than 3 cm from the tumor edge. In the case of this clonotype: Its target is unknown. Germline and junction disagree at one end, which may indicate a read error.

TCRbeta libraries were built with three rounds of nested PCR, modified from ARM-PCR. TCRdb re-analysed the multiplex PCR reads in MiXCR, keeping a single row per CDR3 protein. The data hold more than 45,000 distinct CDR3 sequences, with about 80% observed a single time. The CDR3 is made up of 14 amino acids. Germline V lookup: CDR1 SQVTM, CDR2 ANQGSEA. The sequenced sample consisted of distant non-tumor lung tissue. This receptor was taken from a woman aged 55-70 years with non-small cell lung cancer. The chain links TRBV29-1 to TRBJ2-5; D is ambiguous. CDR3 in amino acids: CSVKFLVEQETQNF. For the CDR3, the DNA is TGCAGCGTTAAGTTCCTAGTGGAACAAGAGACCCAGAACTTC.